Each of the 4 T cell receptor beta chains below was sequenced from the same sample in a study of shared clonotypes between healthy human individuals. The data were produced by immunoSEQ multiplex PCR, yet TCRdb's version contains in-frame clones alone and is incomplete. The profile covers approximately 2.3 million clones, with 80% to 95% appearing a single time and roughly 0.36% taken by the ten largest. Sequenced material: naive CD4+ T cells from PBMCs. Noted subset: CD45RA+ positively selected. Receptors were obtained from a man aged 18 to 29 in good health. Some clones in this sample may be carry-over from other donors' samples.

This chain joins TRBV7-2 and TRBJ1-1; TRBD1 aligns across 12 bases. V lost 0 bases to trimming and J lost 3 bases; unmatched junction nucleotides: 11. The CDR3 is made up of 19 amino acids. Germline CDR1 and CDR2: SGHTA and FQGNSA. CDR3 amino acids: CASSLAFRDRGPRDTEAFF. In nucleotides, the CDR3 is TGTGCCAGCAGCTTAGCGTTCCGGGACAGGGGGCCTCGGGACACTGAAGCTTTCTTT.

The rearrangement joins TRBV6-1 to TRBJ1-3, with no clear D. Trimming took off 1 base at V and 7 bases at J, with 11 bases between the two ends. Germline V gene sequence: CDR1 MNHNS, CDR2 SASEGT. The CDR3 covers 14 residues. This chain's CDR3 is CASSEGLFRNTIYF. The CDR3 bases are TGTGCCAGCAGTGAAGGGTTGTTTCGGAACACCATATATTTT.

The rearrangement uses TRBV10-1 and TRBJ2-7, with 8 bases identical to TRBD1. J lost 7 bases, V lost 4 bases, and 6 bases had no gene match. The CDR3 has 13 residues. From germline, CDR1 is WNHNN and CDR2 SYGVQD (reference sequence). The CDR3 sequence is CASSATGVSEQYF. DNA for the CDR3: TGCGCCAGCAGTGCGACAGGGGTCTCGGAGCAGTACTTC.

The V call is TRBV28, the J call TRBJ2-3; D may match TRBD1 or TRBD2 (5 bases each). Germline CDR1 and CDR2: MDHEN and SYDVKM. The V and J ends lost 5 bases and 4 bases respectively, with 16 bases between them. The CDR3 runs 15 residues. CDR3: CASSAPGASADTQYF. CDR3 DNA: TGTGCCAGCAGTGCCCCCGGGGCCAGCGCAGATACGCAGTATTTT. Drawing the rest from reference TRBV28 and TRBJ2-3, the complete variable domain is DVKVTQSSRYLVKRTGEKVFLECVQDMDHENMFWYRQDPGLGLRLIYFSYDVKMKEKGDIPEGYSVSREKKERFSLILESASTNQTSMYLCASSAPGASADTQYFGPGTRLTVL.